This entry is about one TCR beta chain. From 5'RACE with constant-segment primers came TCR alpha and TCR beta cDNA libraries that carried sample barcodes and UMIs. TCRdb re-derived calls from the 5' RACE reads in MiXCR, one entry per CDR3 protein. Among 250,000 to 300,000 distinct CDR3 sequences listed, 15% to 20% were seen once. J lost 2 bases, V lost 3 bases, and 7 bases had no gene match. The CDR3 is 15 amino acids. Germline CDR1 reads SGHRS; CDR2 reads YFSETQ. This specimen comes from a study of T-cell memory formation after mild COVID-19. V is TRBV5-1 and J is TRBJ1-1; TRBD1 aligns across 7 bases. The source material was PBMCs or a T cell subset sorted from them (not recorded which). This receptor was identified in a young man who had mild COVID-19 (a few samples of this study predate the infection). Cell type and time point are not known. Here the CDR3 reads CASSYLTGLNTEAFF. In DNA, the CDR3 is TGCGCCAGCAGCTATCTGACAGGGTTAAACACTGAAGCTTTCTTT.